Below are 23 T cell receptor beta chains sequenced from a single sample in a study of shared clonotypes between healthy human individuals. The protocol was immunoSEQ multiplex PCR, while the TCRdb copy is restricted to in-frame clones and leaves out a portion. The data show 2 million to 2.5 million clones, 90% to 95% seen once. As defined, naive CD8 cells were CD45RO-negative and positively selected for CCR7, with terminally differentiated effector memory CD45RA+ cells excluded. Material: naive CD8+ T cells from PBMCs. The receptors shown here come from a man aged 18 to 29 in good health. Some clones in this sample may be carry-over from other donors' samples.

As DNA, the CDR3 is TGTGCCAGCAGTACCCTGACTAGCGGGATTGGCGAGCAGTACTTC. Protein sequence: CASSTLTSGIGEQYF. The V and J genes are TRBV6-1 and TRBJ2-7, with 11 bases that match TRBD2. Germline lookup yields CDR1 MNHNS and CDR2 SASEGT. The CDR3 is made up of 15 amino acids. The trim removed 5 bases at V and 6 bases at J, leaving 9 bases unmatched.

V is TRBV9 and J is TRBJ1-2; a weak D match, TRBD1 (6 bases). V was pared by 0 bases and J by 14 bases, with 20 bases between. There are 14 residues in the CDR3. Germline V CDR1 and CDR2: SGDLS, YYNGEE. CDR3 nucleotides: TGTGCCAGCAGCGTAGTTAAGACAGGCCCCGGGGAGACCTTC. It specifies CASSVVKTGPGETF.

The chain links TRBV7-2 to TRBJ2-2, with D perhaps matching TRBD2 (5 bases). Germline values: CDR1 SGHTA, CDR2 FQGNSA. Trimming stripped 1 base from V and 3 bases from J, with 9 bases between. The CDR3 runs 15 residues. The CDR3 nucleotides are TGTGCCAGCAGCTTAGGGTTCGGGGACACCGGGGAGCTGTTTTTT. It codes for CASSLGFGDTGELFF.

In DNA form, the CDR3 reads TGTGCCAGCAGCTCTGGACAGGGGGCCACTGAAGCTTTCTTT. Translation gives CASSSGQGATEAFF. The genes are TRBV7-3 and TRBJ1-1, with 11 bases that match TRBD1. The germline gives CDR1 SGHTA, CDR2 FQGTGA. The J segment lost 4 bases and the V segment lost 4 bases, leaving 2 bases of the junction unmatched. CDR3 size: 14 residues.

As to this clone: Other DNA sequences of this sample code for an identical CDR3. This chain links TRBV9 with TRBJ1-1; tentatively, D is TRBD1 (5 bases). The CDR3 is 13 residues long. The germline V gene encodes CDR1 SGDLS and CDR2 YYNGEE. V gave up 2 bases and J gave up 2 bases, with 7 bases separating them. CDR3 amino acids: CASSVRGNTEAFF. Here the CDR3 DNA reads TGTGCCAGCAGCGTTAGGGGCAACACTGAAGCTTTCTTT. The entire variable domain, with the rest obtained from reference TRBV9 and TRBJ1-1, is as follows: DSGVTQTPKHLITATGQRVTLRCSPRSGDLSVYWYQQSLDQGLQFLIQYYNGEERAKGNILERFSAQQFPDLHSELNLSSLELGDSALYFCASSVRGNTEAFFGQGTRLTVV.

This rearrangement joins TRBV7-9 to TRBJ1-2, with a possible D match to TRBD1 (6 bases). Germline V gene sequence: CDR1 SEHNR, CDR2 FQNEAQ (reference sequence). This CDR3 region has 13 residues. The V end lost 1 base, the J end lost 10 bases, and 13 bases lay between the germline ends. CDR3 loop: CASSLVGQPHYTF. The CDR3 DNA sequence: TGTGCCAGCAGCTTAGTTGGACAGCCCCACTACACCTTC.

CDR3: CASSPGMGAFF. The CDR3 region has the DNA TGTGCCAGCAGCCCAGGGATGGGAGCTTTCTTT. This sequence joins TRBV28 and TRBJ1-1, with D possibly matching TRBD1 (5 bases). Trimming pared 6 bases from V and 10 bases from J, leaving 12 bases between. The germline gives CDR1 MDHEN, CDR2 SYDVKM. The length of the CDR3 is 11 residues.

This rearrangement joins TRBV28 to TRBJ1-5; 10 bases map to TRBD1. This CDR3 has 16 amino acids. Germline V lookup: CDR1 MDHEN, CDR2 SYDVKM. J lost 2 bases, V lost 6 bases, and 7 bases had no gene match. CDR3 bases: TGTGCCAGCAGCAGGGACAGGGGAATCGGCAATCAGCCCCAGCATTTT. This encodes CASSRDRGIGNQPQHF.

J is TRBJ1-1 and V is TRBV30; the match to TRBD1 covers 9 bases. The CDR3 extends over 13 amino acids. With V trimmed by 0 bases and J by 10 bases, 6 bases remained unmatched. The germline CDR1 and CDR2 sequences are GTSNPN and SVGIG (reference sequence). CDR3 in amino acids: CAWSVQGAFGAFF. The DNA of the CDR3 is TGTGCCTGGAGTGTACAGGGGGCGTTTGGAGCTTTCTTT.

This chain links TRBV13 with TRBJ2-7, with D perhaps given as TRBD1 or TRBD2 (5 bases each). Trimming took off 6 bases at V and 0 bases at J, with 12 bases between the two ends. Germline V gene data show CDR1 as PRHDT and CDR2 as FYEKMQ (reference sequence). CDR3 size: 14 residues. The DNA for the CDR3 is TGTGCCAGCAGGACCAAGGGGAGCTCCTACGAGCAGTACTTC. Its translation is CASRTKGSSYEQYF.

This chain uses TRBV6-5 with TRBJ1-1; D gene unclear. Trimming pared 4 bases from V and 1 base from J, leaving 7 bases between. The germline V gene has CDR1 MNHEY and CDR2 SVGAGI. This CDR3 spans 13 amino acids. This CDR3 is CASSLTPNTEAFF. In DNA, the CDR3 is TGTGCCAGCAGTTTGACCCCGAACACTGAAGCTTTCTTT.

As concerns this clone: This specimen includes other DNA sequences encoding the same CDR3. V usage is TRBV18 and J usage is TRBJ2-7; TRBD1 agrees at 7 bases. Germline-derived CDR1 and CDR2 are KGHSH and LQKENI. The CDR3 has 13 amino acids. Trimming cost V 5 bases and J 0 bases; bases outside gene matches: 1. The CDR3, as DNA: TGTGCCAGCTCAGGGACAGACTCCTACGAGCAGTACTTC. It specifies CASSGTDSYEQYF.

The genes are TRBV7-6 and TRBJ2-2, with TRBD2 matching 14 bases. J was trimmed by 5 bases and V by 4 bases; bases with no gene match: 6. Germline V lookup: CDR1 SGHVS, CDR2 FNYEAQ. CDR3 length: 17 residues. The CDR3 nucleotides read TGTGCCAGCAGCTGGGGGACTAGCGGGAGCGTGACCGGGGAGCTGTTTTTT. It codes for CASSWGTSGSVTGELFF.

The chain couples TRBV27 to TRBJ2-7; TRBD1 matches 8 bases. The germline gives CDR1 MNHEY, CDR2 SMNVEV (reference sequence). The CDR3 is 16 residues long. V lost 5 bases to trimming and J lost 3 bases; unmatched junction nucleotides: 12. For the CDR3, the DNA is TGTGCCAGCAGTCCATCCGGACAGGGAGGACTCTACGAGCAGTACTTC. It translates to CASSPSGQGGLYEQYF.

The chain combines TRBV6-1 with TRBJ2-5, with 12 nucleotides matching TRBD2. With 10 bases clipped from V and 0 bases from J, the junction kept 6 bases outside the gene matches. The CDR3 consists of 15 residues. Germline V gene data show CDR1 as MNHNS and CDR2 as SASEGT. DNA of the CDR3: TGTGCCACACTAGCGGGGGGACCGTACCAAGAGACCCAGTACTTC. This codes for CATLAGGPYQETQYF.

The chain is built from TRBV5-1 and TRBJ2-7; 8 bases map to TRBD1. This CDR3 is 15 amino acids long. CDR1 and CDR2 (germline): SGHRS, YFSETQ. V shed 4 bases and J 6 bases; nucleotides not matched to a gene: 12. CDR3 sequence (DNA): TGCGCCAGCAGCGGAGCAGGGGGCTCCTCTCTCGAGCAGTACTTC. Residues: CASSGAGGSSLEQYF.

The chain uses TRBV30 and TRBJ2-2, with D possibly matching TRBD1 (5 bases). V was clipped by 2 bases and J by 2 bases, with 18 bases between them. The V gene's germline CDR1 is GTSNPN and CDR2 SVGIG (reference sequence). The CDR3 runs to 17 residues. CDR3 amino acids: CAWSTTGPPVNTGELFF. As DNA, the CDR3 is TGTGCCTGGAGTACCACAGGCCCCCCCGTAAACACCGGGGAGCTGTTTTTT.

The V and J genes are TRBV4-3 and TRBJ2-4; D is uncertain. CDR1 is LGHNA and CDR2 is YSLEER in the germline V gene. V was shortened by 1 base and J by 5 bases, with 9 bases between the two germline ends. The CDR3 spans 14 residues. DNA for the CDR3: TGCGCCAGCAGCCAAGTTAAATTGGAAAACATTCAGTACTTC. This sequence encodes CASSQVKLENIQYF.

The chain uses TRBV7-3 and TRBJ1-5; D not resolved. The ends were cut back, 0 bases at V and 3 bases at J, with 27 bases in the middle. In germline, CDR1 is SGHTA, CDR2 FQGTGA. The CDR3 spans 21 residues. CDR3 region: CASSLTRKFFSADNLNQPQHF. As DNA, the CDR3 is TGTGCCAGCAGCTTAACGAGGAAGTTTTTTTCGGCAGACAACCTCAATCAGCCCCAGCATTTT.

The chain combines TRBV6-6 with TRBJ1-4, with 9 nucleotides matching TRBD1. The CDR3 is made up of 15 amino acids. V lost 4 bases and J lost 5; bases outside the gene matches: 5. The germline V gene has CDR1 MNHNY and CDR2 SVGAGI (reference sequence). CDR3 nucleotide sequence: TGTGCCAGCAGTTCTCGGGACAGGGCAAATGAAAAACTGTTTTTT. It translates to CASSSRDRANEKLFF.

This chain links TRBV7-9 with TRBJ1-1; TRBD1 matches at 9 bases. The CDR3 contains 18 residues. Germline assignment: CDR1 SEHNR and CDR2 FQNEAQ (reference sequence). V shed 5 bases, J shed 1 base, and the junction held 14 bases outside the gene matches. As DNA, the CDR3 is TGTGCCAGCAGCCTAGGAGGGACAGGGAGAGGTCGGAACACTGAAGCTTTCTTT. Its translation is CASSLGGTGRGRNTEAFF.

The rearrangement links TRBV7-9 to TRBJ1-3; D remains unclear. Germline CDR1 is SEHNR and CDR2 is FQNEAQ (reference sequence). V lost 8 bases and J lost 3, with 5 bases in between. This CDR3 contains 11 residues. This CDR3 reads CASYLGNTIYF. CDR3 DNA sequence: TGTGCCAGCTACCTTGGAAACACCATATATTTT.

This sequence joins TRBV5-1 and TRBJ2-7; the match to TRBD2 covers 10 bases. Trimming cost V 2 bases and J 6 bases; bases outside gene matches: 5. This CDR3 has 14 residues. Germline CDR1 is SGHRS and CDR2 is YFSETQ. DNA for the CDR3: TGCGCCAGCAGCTTAAAAGCGGGAGGGGGCGAGCAGTACTTC. Translated, it gives CASSLKAGGGEQYF.